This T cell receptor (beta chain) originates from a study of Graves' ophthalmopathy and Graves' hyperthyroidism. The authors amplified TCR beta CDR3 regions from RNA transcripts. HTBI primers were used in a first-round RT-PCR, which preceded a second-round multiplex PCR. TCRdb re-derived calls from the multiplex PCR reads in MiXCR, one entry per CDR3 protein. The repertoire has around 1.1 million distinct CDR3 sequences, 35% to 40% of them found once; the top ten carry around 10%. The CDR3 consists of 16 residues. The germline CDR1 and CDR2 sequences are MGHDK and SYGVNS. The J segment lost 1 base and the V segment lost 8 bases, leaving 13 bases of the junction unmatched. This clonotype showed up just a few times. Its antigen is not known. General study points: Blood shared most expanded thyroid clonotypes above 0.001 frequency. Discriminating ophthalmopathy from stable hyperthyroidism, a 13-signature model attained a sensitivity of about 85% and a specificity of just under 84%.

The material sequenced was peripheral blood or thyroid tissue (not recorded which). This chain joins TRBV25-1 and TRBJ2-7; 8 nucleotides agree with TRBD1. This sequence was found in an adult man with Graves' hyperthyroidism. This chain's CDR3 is CASVVRGQGYSYEQYF. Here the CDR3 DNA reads TGTGCCAGCGTTGTCCGTGGACAGGGTTATTCCTACGAGCAGTACTTC.